The 8 T cell receptor beta chains presented below share a single source sample, sequenced in a study of T cell repertoires in cytomegalovirus infection. TCRdb independently ran MiXCR on the reads; one entry per CDR3 protein. The table has roughly 990,000 distinct CDR3 sequences, approximately 31% seen once. Their specific antigens are unknown. The specimen was cultured CD8+ T cells from PBMCs, collected from culture after CMV antigen stimulation. The receptors derive from a human donor in good health (CMV status not recorded). Some clones in this sample may be carry-over from other donors' samples.

In its sample, this clonotype was seen a few times. The chain joins TRBV11-3 to TRBJ2-3; TRBD2 aligns across 9 bases. V shed 1 base and J 1 base; nucleotides not matched to a gene: 12. Germline V gene sequence: CDR1 SGHNT, CDR2 YENEEA. The CDR3 runs to 19 residues. This CDR3 is CASSLGPTVAGERTDTQYF. The DNA for the CDR3 is TGTGCCAGCAGCTTAGGCCCTACCGTAGCGGGGGAGCGCACAGATACGCAGTATTTT. Full variable domain (missing parts from reference TRBV11-3 and TRBJ2-3): EAGVVQSPRYKIIEKKQPVAFWCNPISGHNTLYWYLQNLGQGPELLIRYENEEAVDDSQLPKDRFSAERLKGVDSTLKIQPAELGDSAVYLCASSLGPTVAGERTDTQYFGPGTRLTVL.

J is TRBJ2-7 and V is TRBV11-2; D remains ambiguous. Germline V gene lookup returns CDR1 SGHAT and CDR2 FQNNGV. This CDR3 has 15 amino acids. Trimming took 0 bases from V and 3 from J, leaving 12 bases between them. The CDR3 here is CASSLDSNRIYEQYF. The CDR3 coding sequence is TGTGCCAGCAGCTTAGATTCGAACCGAATCTACGAGCAGTACTTC.

This clonotype showed up many times. CDR3 sequence (DNA): TGTGCCAGCAGCTTAGAAGGCGGGGGGGCTTACAATGAGCAGTTCTTC. Its translation: CASSLEGGGAYNEQFF. The V gene is TRBV7-2, the J gene TRBJ2-1; 9 nucleotides match TRBD2. Germline CDR1 is SGHTA and CDR2 is FQGNSA. With 1 base clipped from V and 4 bases from J, the junction kept 5 bases outside the gene matches. CDR3 size: 16 residues.

The chain is built from TRBV7-9 and TRBJ1-1, with a weak D call TRBD1 (5 bases). The V end was cut by 2 bases, the J end by 1 base, with 14 bases between. Germline CDR1 is SEHNR and CDR2 is FQNEAQ (reference sequence). The CDR3 sequence is 16 residues long. Written as DNA, the CDR3 is TGTGCCAGCAGCTTATCCCCCGGGGGAACGAACACTGAAGCTTTCTTT. Its protein is CASSLSPGGTNTEAFF.

CDR3 nucleotide sequence: TGTGCCAGTAGTATAGTCGGGGTGAAAGACACTGAAGCTTTCTTT. It yields the protein CASSIVGVKDTEAFF. The chain employs TRBV19 and TRBJ1-1; D is unresolved. Germline assignment: CDR1 LNHDA and CDR2 SQIVND (reference sequence). V lost 1 base to trimming and J lost 3 bases, with 12 bases between them. The CDR3 contains 15 residues.

V and J are TRBV15 and TRBJ2-7; D possibly corresponds to TRBD2 (5 bases). CDR3 length: 15 amino acids. The V gene's germline CDR1 is LNHNV and CDR2 YYDKDF (reference sequence). The V gene lost 4 bases and the J gene lost 4 bases, with 17 bases spanning the gap. The CDR3, as DNA: TGTGCCACCAGCACCTCAGAGGGTGGCGGGTACGAGCAGTACTTC. Translated, it gives CATSTSEGGGYEQYF.

This clonotype showed up just a few times. This chain uses TRBV6-5 with TRBJ1-2, with D perhaps matching TRBD1 (5 bases). Between the trimmed V and J ends, which lost 0 bases and 1 base, there was a span of 9 bases. CDR1 is MNHEY and CDR2 is SVGAGI in the germline V gene. The CDR3 runs to 15 residues. The CDR3: CASSYSMGVNYGYTF. DNA of the CDR3: TGTGCCAGCAGTTACTCGATGGGGGTTAACTATGGCTACACCTTC.

This clonotype was counted between two and nine times. This chain connects TRBV5-4 to TRBJ2-1; 8 positions agree with TRBD2. V gave up 3 bases and J gave up 8 bases; unmatched junction bases: 13. CDR1 and CDR2 from the germline V gene are SGHNT and YYREEE (reference sequence). CDR3 length equals 16 residues. The CDR3 sequence: CASSSPPGGLFYEQFF. Written as DNA, the CDR3 is TGTGCCAGCAGCTCACCTCCGGGGGGGCTTTTCTATGAGCAGTTCTTC.